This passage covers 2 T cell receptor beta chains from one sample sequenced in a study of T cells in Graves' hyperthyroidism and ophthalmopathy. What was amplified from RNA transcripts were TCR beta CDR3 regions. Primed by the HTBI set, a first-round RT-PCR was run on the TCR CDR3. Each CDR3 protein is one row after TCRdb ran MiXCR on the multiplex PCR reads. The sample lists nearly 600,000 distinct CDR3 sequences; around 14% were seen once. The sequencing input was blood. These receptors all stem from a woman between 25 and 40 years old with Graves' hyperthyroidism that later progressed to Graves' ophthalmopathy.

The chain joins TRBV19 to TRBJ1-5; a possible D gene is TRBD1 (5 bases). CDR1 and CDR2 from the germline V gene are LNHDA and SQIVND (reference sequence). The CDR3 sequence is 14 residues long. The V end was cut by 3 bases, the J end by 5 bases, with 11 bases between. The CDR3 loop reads CASSIITGDQPQHF. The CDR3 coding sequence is TGTGCCAGTAGTATTATTACAGGAGATCAGCCCCAGCATTTT.

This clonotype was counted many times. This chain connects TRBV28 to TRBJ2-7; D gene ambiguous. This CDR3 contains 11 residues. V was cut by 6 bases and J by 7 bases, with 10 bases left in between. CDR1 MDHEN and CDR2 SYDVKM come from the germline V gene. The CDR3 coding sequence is TGTGCCAGCAGCCTGTACGGGGAGCAGTACTTC. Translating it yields CASSLYGEQYF.